Each of the 20 T cell receptor beta chains below was sequenced from the same sample in a study of blood T cell repertoires in COVID-19. The data were produced by immunoSEQ multiplex PCR, yet TCRdb's version contains in-frame clones alone and is incomplete. In the table there are about 130,000 clones, about 84% of which are singletons. Sequencing was performed on peripheral blood. Receptors were obtained from an older woman with acute or convalescent COVID-19.

This chain joins TRBV12-3 or TRBV12-4 and TRBJ1-4, with D perhaps TRBD1 (6 bases). The CDR3 has 12 residues. V was cut by 6 bases and J by 8 bases, with 10 bases left in between. CDR3 coding DNA: TGTGCCAGCAGCCGCGACAGGGAAAAACTGTTTTTT. Translating it yields CASSRDREKLFF.

The chain's CDR3 is CASSEQGRYGYTF. The CDR3 DNA reads as TGTGCCAGCAGTGAACAAGGGAGGTATGGCTACACCTTC. The J gene is TRBJ1-2, the V gene TRBV2; D is undetermined. Germline values: CDR1 SNHLY, CDR2 FYNNEI. The CDR3 covers 13 residues. V was pared by 2 bases and J by 5 bases, with 9 bases between.

The CDR3 region is CAWSPGPANQPQHF. The CDR3 bases are TGTGCCTGGAGCCCGGGTCCCGCCAATCAGCCCCAGCATTTT. The V gene is TRBV30, the J gene TRBJ1-5; D is unclear. In germline, CDR1 is GTSNPN, CDR2 SVGIG (reference sequence). The CDR3 is made up of 14 amino acids. V was clipped by 3 bases and J by 3 bases, with 12 bases between them.

The J gene is TRBJ1-6, the V gene TRBV15, with D maybe TRBD1 (6 bases). With 5 bases removed from V and 8 bases from J, the gap between germline ends came to 16 bases. The CDR3 contains 15 residues. Germline V gene sequence: CDR1 LNHNV, CDR2 YYDKDF (reference sequence). The CDR3 reads CATSFRGGGDSPLHF. In DNA, the CDR3 is TGTGCCACCAGCTTTAGGGGGGGAGGGGATTCACCCCTCCACTTT. The full variable domain, with the rest looked up from reference TRBV15 and TRBJ1-6, is DAMVIQNPRYQVTQFGKPVTLSCSQTLNHNVMYWYQQKSSQAPKLLFHYYDKDFNNEADTPDNFQSRRPNTSFCFLDIRSPGLGDTAMYLCATSFRGGGDSPLHFGNGTRLTVT.

This sequence joins TRBV5-1 and TRBJ2-5, with D perhaps TRBD1 (6 bases). The CDR3 spans 11 residues. Germline V CDR1 and CDR2: SGHRS, YFSETQ. The V end was cut by 0 bases, the J end by 13 bases, with 10 bases between. CDR3 sequence: CASSLDTGWYF. The CDR3 region has the DNA TGCGCCAGCAGCTTGGATACAGGGTGGTACTTC.

The V and J genes are TRBV7-2 and TRBJ2-2; D not certain. V was clipped by 6 bases and J by 3 bases, with 5 bases between them. Germline V gives CDR1 SGHTA, CDR2 FQGNSA. This CDR3 contains 12 residues. The CDR3 coding sequence is TGTGCCAGCAGTTATTACACCGGGGAGCTGTTTTTT. The encoded protein is CASSYYTGELFF.

This clone has just one count. The chain joins TRBV10-3 to TRBJ2-2; D perhaps matches TRBD2 (6 bases). V was cut by 7 bases and J by 6 bases, with 18 bases left in between. The CDR3 contains 15 residues. The germline V gene has CDR1 ENHRY and CDR2 SYGVKD. The CDR3 DNA is TGTGCCATCACCAAGAGTGGGAAGCGGGCCGGGGAGCTGTTTTTT. Protein: CAITKSGKRAGELFF.

This clone was picked up one time. The genes are TRBV24-1 and TRBJ1-2; tentatively, D is TRBD1 (6 bases). Germline CDR1 and CDR2: KGHDR and SFDVKD. The CDR3 contains 17 residues. The germline V and J ends were trimmed by 2 bases and 5 bases, with 20 bases remaining between them. CDR3 sequence reads: CATSDSRTGRGSYGYTF. The CDR3 nucleotides are TGTGCCACCAGTGATTCCCGAACCGGCAGGGGATCGTATGGCTACACCTTC.

This clone appeared a single time. The chain joins TRBV5-1 to TRBJ2-1; 7 nucleotides match TRBD1. V lost 4 bases and J lost 6; bases outside the gene matches: 10. The CDR3 totals 15 residues. In germline, CDR1 is SGHRS, CDR2 YFSETQ. CDR3 in DNA: TGCGCCAGCAGCCAGCTACAGGGGCGAGGCAATGAGCAGTTCTTC. Translation: CASSQLQGRGNEQFF.

The J gene is TRBJ2-1, the V gene TRBV19, with 9 bases identical to TRBD2. CDR3 size: 15 residues. The germline V gene encodes CDR1 LNHDA and CDR2 SQIVND (reference sequence). V shed 2 bases, J shed 8 bases, and the junction held 7 bases outside the gene matches. CDR3 sequence: CASSILAGGQDEQFF. In DNA, the CDR3 is TGTGCCAGTAGTATACTGGCGGGGGGGCAGGATGAGCAGTTCTTC.

This clone has a single count. The V call is TRBV27, the J call TRBJ1-2; possible D gene TRBD1, 5 bases. CDR3 length: 15 residues. The germline gives CDR1 MNHEY, CDR2 SMNVEV (reference sequence). The V end lost 0 bases, the J end lost 4 bases, and 12 bases lay between the germline ends. The CDR3 sequence: CASSLSYRSLYGYTF. CDR3 DNA sequence: TGTGCCAGCAGTTTATCGTACAGGAGCCTCTATGGCTACACCTTC.

In nucleotides, the CDR3 is TGTGCCAGTAGTCTAATATTCCCGACAGGGCACTATGGCTACACCTTC. Its protein product is CASSLIFPTGHYGYTF. This chain joins TRBV19 and TRBJ1-2, with 7 bases lining up with TRBD1. V shed 5 bases and J 3 bases; nucleotides not matched to a gene: 12. This CDR3 has 16 amino acids. Germline CDR1 reads LNHDA; CDR2 reads SQIVND (reference sequence).

The chain combines TRBV28 with TRBJ2-7, with D hard to call. CDR1 MDHEN and CDR2 SYDVKM come from the germline V gene. V lost 5 bases to trimming and J lost 2 bases, with 13 bases between them. The CDR3 runs 14 residues. Here the CDR3 reads CASSPHTETYEQYF. DNA of the CDR3: TGTGCCAGCAGTCCGCATACAGAGACCTACGAGCAGTACTTC. Full variable domain (outside the CDR3, taken from reference TRBV28 and TRBJ2-7): DVKVTQSSRYLVKRTGEKVFLECVQDMDHENMFWYRQDPGLGLRLIYFSYDVKMKEKGDIPEGYSVSREKKERFSLILESASTNQTSMYLCASSPHTETYEQYFGPGTRLTVT.

The chain recombines TRBV30 with TRBJ2-1; 8 bases align to TRBD2. The CDR3 spans 15 residues. Germline values: CDR1 GTSNPN, CDR2 SVGIG (reference sequence). V was clipped by 4 bases and J by 10 bases; unmatched bases: 15. The CDR3 DNA reads as TGTGCCTGGATCCGGGACGGGGGGGCTCATAGGGAGCAGTTCTTC. Translated, it gives CAWIRDGGAHREQFF.

V is TRBV4-1 and J is TRBJ2-3, with D maybe TRBD1 (6 bases). CDR3 size: 15 residues. Germline V gene lookup returns CDR1 MGHRA and CDR2 YSYEKL. Trimming removed 0 bases at V and 3 bases at J, with 10 bases between. In DNA, the CDR3 is TGCGCCAGCAGCCAAGAAGGCAGGGGAACAGATACGCAGTATTTT. It specifies CASSQEGRGTDTQYF.

The J gene is TRBJ2-1, the V gene TRBV24-1, with 7 bases lining up with TRBD1. V lost 4 bases, J lost 0 bases, and 5 bases stayed unmatched. The CDR3 is made up of 16 amino acids. Germline CDR1 reads KGHDR; CDR2 reads SFDVKD. CDR3 sequence: CATSEGGLSSYNEQFF. CDR3 DNA: TGTGCCACCAGTGAAGGGGGCCTGAGCTCCTACAATGAGCAGTTCTTC.

The chain is built from TRBV4-1 and TRBJ1-4, with a possible D match to TRBD1 (6 bases). V shed 2 bases and J shed 4 bases, with 14 bases lying between them. Germline V gene sequence: CDR1 MGHRA, CDR2 YSYEKL. The CDR3 length is 16 residues. The CDR3 protein is CASSQKSDSRNEKLFF. The CDR3 bases are TGCGCCAGCAGCCAAAAATCGGACAGCCGTAATGAAAAACTGTTTTTT.

The V gene is TRBV10-3, the J gene TRBJ1-5; D unresolved. The CDR3 is 14 amino acids. Trimming stripped 0 bases from V and 7 bases from J, with 10 bases between. In germline, CDR1 is ENHRY, CDR2 SYGVKD. CDR3 region: CAISESTPTQPQHF. The DNA of the CDR3 is TGTGCCATCAGTGAGTCGACTCCTACCCAGCCCCAGCATTTT.

The rearrangement joins TRBV4-2 to TRBJ1-6; 9 bases map to TRBD1. The CDR3 extends over 15 amino acids. Losses at the gene ends were 4 bases for V and 8 bases for J; bases not matched to a gene: 6. Germline-derived CDR1 and CDR2 are LGHNA and YNFKEQ. The CDR3 region has the DNA TGTGCCAGCAGCCCCCGGGACAGGGAGGATTCACCCCTCCACTTT. Translated, it gives CASSPRDREDSPLHF.

This rearrangement joins TRBV7-8 to TRBJ2-1, with 9 bases matching TRBD1. The junction had 5 bases not matched to a gene; V was cut back by 1 base and J by 1 base. Germline lookup yields CDR1 SGHVS and CDR2 FQNEAQ. The CDR3 has 17 amino acids. CDR3: CASSLGGDRVSYNEQFF. In DNA, the CDR3 is TGTGCCAGCAGCTTAGGGGGGGACAGGGTTTCCTACAATGAGCAGTTCTTC.